The T cell receptor beta chain described here comes from a study of T-cell reconstitution after alpha-beta-depleted transplantation in children. J lost 4 bases, V lost 5 bases, and 3 bases had no gene match. Germline V gene lookup returns CDR1 SGHVS and CDR2 FQNEAQ. This CDR3 has 13 residues. Unique molecular identifiers were built into the TCRbeta library. TCRdb called the PCR reads again in MiXCR, with one record for every CDR3 protein. The repertoire holds a few hundred thousand distinct CDR3 sequences, with 20% as singletons. The material was PBMCs from the stem cell graft donor, obtained from the stem cell graft. This chain links TRBV7-8 with TRBJ1-1, with 8 positions matching TRBD1. The sequence was collected from a human donor who donated a stem cell graft to a child with acute myeloid leukemia. The CDR3 protein is CASSVDRGTEAFF. The CDR3 region has the DNA TGTGCCAGCAGCGTTGACAGGGGCACTGAAGCTTTCTTT. Full variable domain (outside the CDR3, taken from reference TRBV7-8 and TRBJ1-1): GAGVSQSPRYKVAKRGQDVALRCDPISGHVSLFWYQQALGQGPEFLTYFQNEAQLDKSGLPSDRFFAERPEGSVSTLKIQRTQQEDSAVYLCASSVDRGTEAFFGQGTRLTVV.